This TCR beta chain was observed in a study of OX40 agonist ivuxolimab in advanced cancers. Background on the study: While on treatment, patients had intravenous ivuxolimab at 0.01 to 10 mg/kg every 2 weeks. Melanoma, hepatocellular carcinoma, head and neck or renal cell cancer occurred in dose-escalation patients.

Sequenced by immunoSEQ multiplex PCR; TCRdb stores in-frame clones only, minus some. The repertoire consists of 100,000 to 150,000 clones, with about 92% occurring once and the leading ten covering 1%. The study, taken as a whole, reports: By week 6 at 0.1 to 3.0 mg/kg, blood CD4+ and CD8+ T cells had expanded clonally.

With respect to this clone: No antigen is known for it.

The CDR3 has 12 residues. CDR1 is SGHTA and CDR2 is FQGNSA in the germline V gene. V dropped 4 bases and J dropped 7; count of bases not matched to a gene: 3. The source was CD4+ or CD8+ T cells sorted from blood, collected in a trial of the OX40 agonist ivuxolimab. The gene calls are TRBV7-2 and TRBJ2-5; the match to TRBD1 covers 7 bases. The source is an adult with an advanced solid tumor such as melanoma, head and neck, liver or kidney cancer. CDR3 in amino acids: CASSSAGGTQYF. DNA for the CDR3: TGTGCCAGCAGCTCCGCAGGGGGGACCCAGTACTTC.